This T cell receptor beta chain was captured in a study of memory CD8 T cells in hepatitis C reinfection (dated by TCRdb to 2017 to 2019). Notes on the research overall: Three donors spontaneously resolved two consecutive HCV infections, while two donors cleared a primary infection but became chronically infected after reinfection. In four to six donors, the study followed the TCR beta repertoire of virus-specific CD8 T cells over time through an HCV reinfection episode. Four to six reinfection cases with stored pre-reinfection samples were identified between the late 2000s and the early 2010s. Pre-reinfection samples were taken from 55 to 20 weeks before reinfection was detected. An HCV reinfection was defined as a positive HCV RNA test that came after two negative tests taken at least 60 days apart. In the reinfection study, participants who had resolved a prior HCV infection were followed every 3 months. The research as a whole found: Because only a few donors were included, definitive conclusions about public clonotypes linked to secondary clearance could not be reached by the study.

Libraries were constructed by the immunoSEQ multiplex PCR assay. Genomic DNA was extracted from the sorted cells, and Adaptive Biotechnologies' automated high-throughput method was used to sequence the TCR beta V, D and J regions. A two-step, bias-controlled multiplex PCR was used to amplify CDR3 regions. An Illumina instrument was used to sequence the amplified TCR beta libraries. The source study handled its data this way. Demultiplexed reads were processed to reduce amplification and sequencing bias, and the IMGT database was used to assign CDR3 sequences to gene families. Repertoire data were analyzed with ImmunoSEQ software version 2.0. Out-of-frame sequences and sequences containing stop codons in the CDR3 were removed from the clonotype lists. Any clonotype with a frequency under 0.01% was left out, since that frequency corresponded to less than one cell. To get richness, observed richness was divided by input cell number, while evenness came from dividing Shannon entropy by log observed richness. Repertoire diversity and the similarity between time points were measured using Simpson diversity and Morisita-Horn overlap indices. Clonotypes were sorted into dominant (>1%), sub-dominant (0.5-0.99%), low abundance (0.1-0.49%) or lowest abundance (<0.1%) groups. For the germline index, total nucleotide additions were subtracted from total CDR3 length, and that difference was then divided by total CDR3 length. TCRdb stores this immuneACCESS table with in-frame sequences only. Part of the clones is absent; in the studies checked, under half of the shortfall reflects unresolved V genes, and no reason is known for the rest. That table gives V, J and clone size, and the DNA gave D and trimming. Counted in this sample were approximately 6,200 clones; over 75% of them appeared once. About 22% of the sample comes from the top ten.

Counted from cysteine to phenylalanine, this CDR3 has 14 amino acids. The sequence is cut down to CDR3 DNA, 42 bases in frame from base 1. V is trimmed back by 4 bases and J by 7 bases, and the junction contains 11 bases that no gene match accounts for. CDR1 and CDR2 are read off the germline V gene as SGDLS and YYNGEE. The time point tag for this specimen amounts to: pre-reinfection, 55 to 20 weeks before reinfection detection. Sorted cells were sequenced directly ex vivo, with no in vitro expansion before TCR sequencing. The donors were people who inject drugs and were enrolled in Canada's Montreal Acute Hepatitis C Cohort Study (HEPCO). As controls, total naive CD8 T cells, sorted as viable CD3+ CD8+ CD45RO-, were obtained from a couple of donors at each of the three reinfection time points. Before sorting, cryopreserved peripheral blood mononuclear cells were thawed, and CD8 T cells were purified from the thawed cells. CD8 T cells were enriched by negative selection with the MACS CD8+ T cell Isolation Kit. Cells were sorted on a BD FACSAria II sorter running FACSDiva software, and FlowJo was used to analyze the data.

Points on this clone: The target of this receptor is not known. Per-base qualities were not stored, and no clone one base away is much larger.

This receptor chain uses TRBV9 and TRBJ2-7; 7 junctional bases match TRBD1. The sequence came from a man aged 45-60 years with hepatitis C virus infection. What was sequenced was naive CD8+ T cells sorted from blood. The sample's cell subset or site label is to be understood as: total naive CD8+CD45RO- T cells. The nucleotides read TGTGCCAGCAGCACGACAGGGAAGTCGGGGGAGCAGTACTTC. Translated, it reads CASSTTGKSGEQYF.